This T cell receptor (beta chain) was identified in a study of blood T cell repertoires in COVID-19. Across the study: Spain, Italy and the United States supplied samples that represented acute and convalescent COVID-19. Nucleic acid was either cDNA or gDNA, and it came from T cells, B-cell-depleted T cells, or PBMCs.

The CDR3 is 12 residues long. The V end lost 7 bases, the J end lost 6 bases, and 12 bases lay between the germline ends. The assay was immunoSEQ multiplex PCR, and TCRdb's table has in-frame clones only and misses some. Here the sample spans 130,000 to 150,000 clones, roughly 84% being singletons. The TCR sequence derives from a human donor in a cohort sampled during active COVID-19. Sequencing input: peripheral blood. V usage is TRBV12-3 or TRBV12-4 and J usage is TRBJ1-1; D remains unclear. CDR3 protein: CASTPRIAEAFF. The CDR3 region has the DNA TGTGCCAGCACCCCTCGTATAGCTGAAGCTTTCTTT.